The next 15 T cell receptor beta chains were all read from a single sample in a study of shared clonotypes between healthy human individuals. Only in-frame clones appear in the TCRdb table, and some are missing; sequencing was by immunoSEQ multiplex PCR. Counted here are some 470,000 clones, about 82% occurring once; the ten biggest clones make up 13%. The sequenced sample was PBMCs. These receptors all stem from a woman aged 40 to 55 in good health. Some clones in this sample may be carry-over from other donors' samples.

This chain joins TRBV7-2 and TRBJ1-3; TRBD1 might be the D (6 bases). The CDR3 spans 15 residues. The ends were cut back, 3 bases at V and 0 bases at J, with 9 bases in the middle. Germline CDR1 is SGHTA and CDR2 is FQGNSA. The CDR3 spells CASSFRDNSGNTIYF. In DNA, the CDR3 is TGTGCCAGCAGCTTCCGGGACAACTCTGGAAACACCATATATTTT.

The V call is TRBV5-4, the J call TRBJ2-1, with D possibly being TRBD2 (5 bases). Germline V gene sequence: CDR1 SGHNT, CDR2 YYREEE (reference sequence). The CDR3 length is 14 residues. V lost 4 bases and J lost 10, with 18 bases in between. The CDR3 bases are TGTGCCAGCAGCCGGGAAGGAGGAGCGCGGGAGCAGTTCTTC. It encodes CASSREGGAREQFF. The full variable domain, rest sourced from reference TRBV5-4 and TRBJ2-1, is ETGVTQSPTHLIKTRGQQVTLRCSSQSGHNTVSWYQQALGQGPQFIFQYYREEENGRGNFPPRFSGLQFPNYSSELNVNALELDDSALYLCASSREGGAREQFFGPGTRLTVL.

This clone was picked up a small number of times. Given a much more abundant clone one base away, this may be a read error. Different DNA sequences within this sample yield the same CDR3. The rearrangement joins TRBV6-1 to TRBJ1-4; no firm D call. Deletions cut 0 bases from V and 3 bases from J, with 8 bases between. Germline V gene sequence: CDR1 MNHNS, CDR2 SASEGT. The CDR3 contains 15 residues. The CDR3 DNA is TGTGCCAGCAGTGAAGCGCTGGGGTCTAATGAAAAACTGTTTTTT. Its translation: CASSEALGSNEKLFF.

The V gene is TRBV30, the J gene TRBJ1-2; D unresolved. Germline lookup yields CDR1 GTSNPN and CDR2 SVGIG (reference sequence). The CDR3 spans 13 residues. V was shortened by 0 bases and J by 8 bases, with 13 bases between the two germline ends. CDR3 region: CAWSVQLNGGYTF. In nucleotides, the CDR3 is TGTGCCTGGAGTGTACAATTGAACGGGGGCTACACCTTC.

This chain uses TRBV5-1 with TRBJ2-2; 13 nucleotides line up with TRBD2. Trimming at V came to 3 bases and at J to 2 bases, leaving 4 bases not matched to a gene. This CDR3 is 17 amino acids long. Looked up from germline, CDR1 is SGHRS and CDR2 is YFSETQ. CDR3 amino acids: CASSSRLAGGNTGELFF. As DNA, the CDR3 is TGCGCCAGCAGCTCTAGACTAGCGGGAGGCAACACCGGGGAGCTGTTTTTT.

This sequence joins TRBV9 and TRBJ2-1, with TRBD2 matching over 15 bases. The CDR3 length is 17 residues. Germline lookup yields CDR1 SGDLS and CDR2 YYNGEE. V trimming: 0 bases; J trimming: 9 bases; junction bases outside the gene matches: 7. The CDR3 sequence is CASSVVGTSGGFIEQFF. The CDR3 DNA sequence: TGTGCCAGCAGCGTAGTGGGGACTAGCGGGGGGTTCATTGAGCAGTTCTTC.

About this clone itself: The same CDR3 is also encoded by other DNA sequences in this sample. This chain links TRBV30 with TRBJ2-7; 7 positions match TRBD2. This CDR3 contains 14 residues. Germline-derived CDR1 and CDR2 are GTSNPN and SVGIG (reference sequence). J gave up 2 bases and V 2 bases, and 6 bases lay outside the gene matches. The CDR3 nucleotides are TGTGCCTGGAGTCGGGCTAGCGGCACCTACGAGCAGTACTTC. Translating gives CAWSRASGTYEQYF.

The J gene is TRBJ2-3, the V gene TRBV7-6, with D hard to call. V dropped 5 bases and J dropped 2 bases, with 11 bases sitting between them. Germline V gene lookup returns CDR1 SGHVS and CDR2 FNYEAQ. The CDR3 extends over 14 amino acids. In DNA, the CDR3 is TGTGCCAGCAGCCCTCAAGTTTCCACAGATACGCAGTATTTT. Translated: CASSPQVSTDTQYF.

The chain employs TRBV7-9 and TRBJ2-1; 10 positions agree with TRBD2. After removal of 8 bases from V and 5 bases from J, the junction contained 12 bases not matched to a gene. Germline CDR1 is SEHNR and CDR2 is FQNEAQ (reference sequence). The CDR3 is 16 amino acids. CDR3 bases: TGTGCCAGCGGCATCCCCGGGACTAGCGTCCACAATGAGCAGTTCTTC. Its protein is CASGIPGTSVHNEQFF.

This rearrangement joins TRBV7-9 to TRBJ1-2, with 7 bases matching TRBD1. The CDR3 is 13 residues long. Per germline, CDR1 SEHNR and CDR2 FQNEAQ (reference sequence). The ends lost 4 bases at V and 3 bases at J; junction bases unmatched: 2. The CDR3: CASSSTGDYGYTF. The CDR3 DNA reads TGTGCCAGCAGCTCCACAGGGGACTATGGCTACACCTTC.

A remark on this clone: The sample contains more than one DNA sequence encoding this CDR3. This sequence joins TRBV5-1 and TRBJ2-5; D is unresolved. The CDR3 covers 13 residues. Between the trimmed V and J ends, which lost 4 bases and 0 bases, there was a span of 7 bases. Germline CDR1 is SGHRS and CDR2 is YFSETQ. CDR3 sequence reads: CASSPRDQETQYF. The CDR3 DNA sequence: TGCGCCAGCAGCCCTAGGGACCAAGAGACCCAGTACTTC.

The CDR3: CASSPWSRQGYNEQYF. As DNA, the CDR3 is TGCGCCAGCAGCCCCTGGTCCCGACAGGGGTACAACGAGCAGTACTTC. The rearrangement links TRBV5-1 to TRBJ2-7, with TRBD1 matching over 8 bases. The V gene end was trimmed by 4 bases and the J gene end by 5 bases; junction bases not matched to a gene: 14. The CDR3 is made up of 16 amino acids. Germline CDR1 SGHRS, CDR2 YFSETQ. The entire variable domain, with the rest obtained from reference TRBV5-1 and TRBJ2-7, is as follows: KAGVTQTPRYLIKTRGQQVTLSCSPISGHRSVSWYQQTPGQGLQFLFEYFSETQRNKGNFPGRFSGRQFSNSRSEMNVSTLELGDSALYLCASSPWSRQGYNEQYFGPGTRLTVT.

The chain employs TRBV7-9 and TRBJ2-3, with D tentatively TRBD1 (6 bases). The CDR3 is made up of 13 amino acids. Germline values: CDR1 SEHNR, CDR2 FQNEAQ (reference sequence). V gave up 5 bases and J gave up 0 bases, with 6 bases separating them. The CDR3 nucleotides read TGTGCCAGCAGCAGGGGGAGCACAGATACGCAGTATTTT. It is translated as CASSRGSTDTQYF.

This clone was counted only a few times. V usage is TRBV5-8 and J usage is TRBJ2-4; D is unresolved. This CDR3 is 15 amino acids long. Per germline, CDR1 SGHTS and CDR2 YDEGEE. V lost 0 bases to trimming and J lost 1 base, with 8 bases between them. The CDR3 spells CASSLVSTAKNIQYF. CDR3 in DNA: TGTGCCAGCAGCTTGGTATCCACGGCCAAAAACATTCAGTACTTC. The whole variable domain, remainder taken from reference TRBV5-8 and TRBJ2-4, is EAGVTQSPTHLIKTRGQQATLRCSPISGHTSVYWYQQALGLGLQFLLWYDEGEERNRGNFPPRFSGRQFPNYSSELNVNALELEDSALYLCASSLVSTAKNIQYFGAGTRLSVL.

This clone is a singleton in its sample. This sequence joins TRBV9 and TRBJ2-1; 7 bases align to TRBD2. CDR3 length: 16 residues. With V trimmed by 5 bases and J by 10 bases, 18 bases remained unmatched. Germline lookup yields CDR1 SGDLS and CDR2 YYNGEE. The CDR3 DNA sequence: TGTGCCAGCAGTTTCGGCAGGGAGGGCGGACGTTTGGAGCAGTTCTTC. This translates into CASSFGREGGRLEQFF.